These T cell receptor beta chains were read from a single sample in a study of OX40 agonist ivuxolimab in advanced cancers. Assay: immunoSEQ multiplex PCR; the TCRdb copy retains only in-frame clones and omits some. The repertoire consists of more than 50,000 clones, with 85% occurring once and the leading ten covering about 4.1%. The sequences come from CD4+ or CD8+ T cells sorted from blood, collected in a trial of the OX40 agonist ivuxolimab. Receptor source: an adult with an advanced solid tumor such as melanoma, head and neck, liver or kidney cancer. CDR3s include the opening cysteine and the closing phenylalanine or tryptophan. The order of the fields is clone size, J gene, V gene, D gene, CDR3 protein, CDR3 DNA. A D gene is named only where the DNA matches it firmly. The size field is filled for only some rows; it gives once, few, many or a size class.

clone_size: -
j_call: TRBJ1-2
v_call: TRBV6-5
d_call: -
cdr3_aa: CASGPFYGYTF
cdr3_nt: TGTGCCAGCGGCCCCTTCTATGGCTACACCTTC

clone_size: -
j_call: TRBJ2-7
v_call: TRBV6-5
d_call: -
cdr3_aa: CASSYDSNSYEQYF
cdr3_nt: TGTGCCAGCAGTTACGACAGCAACTCCTACGAGCAGTACTTC

clone_size: -
j_call: TRBJ2-1
v_call: TRBV7-9
d_call: -
cdr3_aa: CASSLGINSYNEQFF
cdr3_nt: TGTGCCAGCAGCTTAGGCATTAACTCCTACAATGAGCAGTTCTTC

clone_size: -
j_call: TRBJ2-7
v_call: TRBV7-2
d_call: -
cdr3_aa: CASSLEGGGDYEQYF
cdr3_nt: TGTGCCAGCAGCTTAGAGGGGGGAGGGGATTACGAGCAGTACTTC

clone_size: many
j_call: TRBJ1-2
v_call: TRBV7-2
d_call: -
cdr3_aa: CASSLARRQSHGYTF
cdr3_nt: TGTGCCAGCAGCTTAGCGCGCCGACAGAGTCATGGCTACACCTTC

clone_size: -
j_call: TRBJ1-6
v_call: TRBV11-2
d_call: -
cdr3_aa: CASSHLNNYNSPLHF
cdr3_nt: TGTGCCAGCAGCCATCTCAACAACTATAATTCACCCCTCCACTTT

clone_size: few
j_call: TRBJ1-5
v_call: TRBV28
d_call: TRBD1
cdr3_aa: CASSSDRAHSNQPQHF
cdr3_nt: TGTGCCAGCAGTTCGGACAGGGCCCATAGCAATCAGCCCCAGCATTTT

clone_size: -
j_call: TRBJ2-1
v_call: TRBV4-3
d_call: TRBD2
cdr3_aa: CASSHSGGSYNEQFF
cdr3_nt: TGCGCCAGCAGCCACAGCGGGGGCTCCTACAATGAGCAGTTCTTC

clone_size: -
j_call: TRBJ2-3
v_call: TRBV5-1
d_call: -
cdr3_aa: CASSLATFKLGGDTQYF
cdr3_nt: TGCGCCAGCAGCTTGGCCACCTTTAAGTTAGGAGGAGATACGCAGTATTTT

clone_size: -
j_call: TRBJ2-2
v_call: TRBV10-2
d_call: TRBD2
cdr3_aa: CASSVLAGGPSAGELFF
cdr3_nt: TGCGCCAGCAGTGTCCTAGCGGGAGGGCCGAGTGCCGGGGAGCTGTTTTTT

clone_size: -
j_call: TRBJ1-3
v_call: TRBV4-1
d_call: -
cdr3_aa: CASSQDRANTIYF
cdr3_nt: TGCGCCAGCAGCCAAGACAGGGCCAACACCATATATTTT

clone_size: once
j_call: TRBJ1-5
v_call: TRBV5-1
d_call: -
cdr3_aa: CASSVDAGADQPQHF
cdr3_nt: TGCGCCAGCAGCGTCGATGCGGGGGCAGATCAGCCCCAGCATTTT

clone_size: -
j_call: TRBJ1-1
v_call: TRBV19
d_call: -
cdr3_aa: CASTTGLGNTEAFF
cdr3_nt: TGTGCCAGTACCACCGGGTTGGGGAACACTGAAGCTTTCTTT

clone_size: -
j_call: TRBJ2-1
v_call: TRBV29-1
d_call: TRBD2
cdr3_aa: CSSASGRANEQFF
cdr3_nt: TGCAGCTCCGCTAGCGGGAGGGCCAATGAGCAGTTCTTC

clone_size: -
j_call: TRBJ2-3
v_call: TRBV4-1
d_call: -
cdr3_aa: CASSQTPGGITDTQYF
cdr3_nt: TGCGCCAGCAGCCAGACCCCGGGCGGAATCACAGATACGCAGTATTTT

clone_size: -
j_call: TRBJ2-5
v_call: TRBV7-6
d_call: -
cdr3_aa: CASSQRGGLGETQYF
cdr3_nt: TGTGCCAGCAGCCAACGGGGCGGTCTTGGGGAGACCCAGTACTTC

clone_size: -
j_call: TRBJ2-6
v_call: TRBV5-4
d_call: -
cdr3_aa: CASLRGAGGSPGANVLTF
cdr3_nt: TGTGCCAGCCTCAGGGGGGCGGGCGGTAGCCCTGGGGCCAACGTCCTGACTTTC

clone_size: -
j_call: TRBJ2-1
v_call: TRBV25-1
d_call: TRBD2
cdr3_aa: CASSGQYTSGRDNEQFF
cdr3_nt: TGTGCCAGCAGTGGTCAATACACTAGCGGGAGGGACAATGAGCAGTTCTTC

clone_size: -
j_call: TRBJ1-2
v_call: TRBV7-3
d_call: TRBD1
cdr3_aa: CASSAGQELYGYTF
cdr3_nt: TGTGCCAGCAGCGCGGGACAGGAACTCTATGGCTACACCTTC

clone_size: -
j_call: TRBJ2-3
v_call: TRBV5-1
d_call: TRBD1
cdr3_aa: CASSLRGTGGTSTDTQYF
cdr3_nt: TGCGCCAGCAGCTTGAGGGGGACAGGGGGCACTAGCACAGATACGCAGTATTTT

clone_size: -
j_call: TRBJ1-2
v_call: TRBV5-6
d_call: -
cdr3_aa: CASSLLGGNYGYTF
cdr3_nt: TGTGCCAGCAGCTTGTTAGGAGGAAACTATGGCTACACCTTC

clone_size: -
j_call: TRBJ2-1
v_call: TRBV6-5
d_call: TRBD1
cdr3_aa: CASRSRDRVFNEQFF
cdr3_nt: TGTGCCAGCAGGAGTCGGGACAGGGTGTTCAATGAGCAGTTCTTC

clone_size: -
j_call: TRBJ2-2
v_call: TRBV10-3
d_call: -
cdr3_aa: CAIRPWGRGDTGELFF
cdr3_nt: TGTGCCATCAGACCCTGGGGGCGGGGAGACACCGGGGAGCTGTTTTTT

clone_size: -
j_call: TRBJ1-3
v_call: TRBV28
d_call: -
cdr3_aa: CATETTTGGGSDYYSGNTIYF
cdr3_nt: TGTGCCACCGAGACTACGACTGGTGGGGGATCGGACTATTACTCTGGAAACACCATATATTTT

clone_size: -
j_call: TRBJ2-5
v_call: TRBV6-6
d_call: -
cdr3_aa: CASSFGLDFPTQYF
cdr3_nt: TGTGCCAGCAGTTTCGGTCTGGACTTCCCGACCCAGTACTTC

clone_size: -
j_call: TRBJ1-1
v_call: TRBV19
d_call: -
cdr3_aa: CASSILLRGTEAFF
cdr3_nt: TGTGCCAGTAGTATATTACTGAGGGGCACTGAAGCTTTCTTT

clone_size: few
j_call: TRBJ1-5
v_call: TRBV30
d_call: TRBD1
cdr3_aa: CAWSDRAHQPQHF
cdr3_nt: TGTGCCTGGAGCGACAGGGCCCATCAGCCCCAGCATTTT

clone_size: -
j_call: TRBJ2-7
v_call: TRBV6-1
d_call: TRBD1
cdr3_aa: CAGGQSSYEQYF
cdr3_nt: TGTGCCGGGGGACAGAGCTCCTACGAGCAGTACTTC

clone_size: -
j_call: TRBJ1-3
v_call: TRBV9
d_call: -
cdr3_aa: CASSVATWDGLSGNTIYF
cdr3_nt: TGTGCCAGCAGCGTAGCTACTTGGGACGGCTTATCTGGAAACACCATATATTTT

clone_size: -
j_call: TRBJ1-2
v_call: TRBV15
d_call: -
cdr3_aa: CATSREPRANYGYTF
cdr3_nt: TGTGCCACCAGCAGAGAACCGAGGGCTAACTATGGCTACACCTTC

clone_size: -
j_call: TRBJ2-6
v_call: TRBV5-8
d_call: -
cdr3_aa: CASSSGGRAGANVLTF
cdr3_nt: TGTGCCAGCAGCTCTGGGGGGAGAGCTGGGGCCAACGTCCTGACTTTC

clone_size: -
j_call: TRBJ2-3
v_call: TRBV14
d_call: -
cdr3_aa: CASGLGGGTQYF
cdr3_nt: TGTGCCAGCGGCCTAGGGGGAGGTACGCAGTATTTT

clone_size: -
j_call: TRBJ2-7
v_call: TRBV7-9
d_call: TRBD1
cdr3_aa: CASSLTGSSYEQYF
cdr3_nt: TGTGCCAGCAGCTTGACAGGGTCCAGCTACGAGCAGTACTTC

clone_size: once
j_call: TRBJ1-3
v_call: TRBV10-3
d_call: TRBD1
cdr3_aa: CAIQVVGGQLGNTIYF
cdr3_nt: TGTGCCATTCAAGTCGTGGGGGGACAGCTTGGAAACACCATATATTTT

clone_size: -
j_call: TRBJ1-4
v_call: TRBV6-5
d_call: -
cdr3_aa: CASSYSTGGGGEKLFF
cdr3_nt: TGTGCCAGCAGTTACTCGACCGGGGGCGGGGGTGAAAAACTGTTTTTT

clone_size: -
j_call: TRBJ1-5
v_call: TRBV10-3
d_call: -
cdr3_aa: CAISELSGDQPQHF
cdr3_nt: TGTGCCATCAGTGAGTTATCAGGGGACCAGCCCCAGCATTTT

clone_size: -
j_call: TRBJ1-1
v_call: TRBV18
d_call: -
cdr3_aa: CASSQRQGNTEAFF
cdr3_nt: TGTGCCAGCTCACAGAGGCAAGGGAACACTGAAGCTTTCTTT

clone_size: -
j_call: TRBJ2-2
v_call: TRBV19
d_call: -
cdr3_aa: CASSGGTDNTGELFF
cdr3_nt: TGTGCCAGTAGTGGGGGGACAGATAACACCGGGGAGCTGTTTTTT

clone_size: -
j_call: TRBJ2-7
v_call: TRBV16
d_call: -
cdr3_aa: CASSPFAEDRHSYEQYF
cdr3_nt: TGTGCCAGCAGCCCTTTTGCTGAGGACAGACACTCCTACGAGCAGTACTTC

clone_size: -
j_call: TRBJ1-1
v_call: TRBV28
d_call: -
cdr3_aa: CASSLPGMTAEAFF
cdr3_nt: TGTGCCAGCAGTTTACCAGGTATGACGGCTGAAGCTTTCTTT

clone_size: once
j_call: TRBJ1-2
v_call: TRBV15
d_call: -
cdr3_aa: CATSRGTETNYGYTF
cdr3_nt: TGTGCCACCAGCAGAGGTACGGAGACCAACTATGGCTACACCTTC

clone_size: -
j_call: TRBJ2-3
v_call: TRBV9
d_call: TRBD1
cdr3_aa: CASSPWDRNGWQYF
cdr3_nt: TGTGCCAGCAGCCCTTGGGACAGGAATGGATGGCAGTATTTT

clone_size: -
j_call: TRBJ2-2
v_call: TRBV27
d_call: TRBD2
cdr3_aa: CASSLLGLAGGLVPGELFF
cdr3_nt: TGTGCCAGCAGTTTATTAGGACTAGCGGGAGGGTTGGTTCCCGGGGAGCTGTTTTTT

clone_size: -
j_call: TRBJ1-1
v_call: TRBV28
d_call: -
cdr3_aa: CASSASGTGNTEAFF
cdr3_nt: TGTGCCAGCAGTGCCTCCGGGACGGGTAACACTGAAGCTTTCTTT

clone_size: -
j_call: TRBJ1-1
v_call: TRBV30
d_call: -
cdr3_aa: CAWSRQLDTEAFF
cdr3_nt: TGTGCCTGGAGTCGGCAACTAGACACTGAAGCTTTCTTT

clone_size: -
j_call: TRBJ1-6
v_call: TRBV4-2
d_call: -
cdr3_aa: CASSQEGRIDSPLHF
cdr3_nt: TGTGCCAGCAGCCAAGAAGGCAGGATTGATTCACCCCTCCACTTT